This TCR beta chain was recorded in a study of T-cell memory formation after mild COVID-19. Germline V gives CDR1 DFQATT, CDR2 SNEGSKA (reference sequence). The CDR3 loop spans 15 amino acids. Unmatched junction bases numbered 7, after V lost 0 bases and J lost 6 bases. TCRdb processed the 5' RACE reads anew with MiXCR; each CDR3 protein has one entry. The repertoire holds roughly 410,000 distinct CDR3 sequences, with 20% to 25% as singletons. Sequencing was done on a sample of PBMCs or a T cell subset sorted from them (not recorded which). The sequence came from an adult woman who had mild COVID-19 (a few samples of this study predate the infection). Cell type and time point are not known. The rearrangement joins TRBV20-1 to TRBJ2-7; 11 bases match TRBD2. CDR3 nucleotide sequence: TGCAGTGCTAGAGACAGTAGCGGGAGGGCCGTCGAGCAGTACTTC. Translated: CSARDSSGRAVEQYF.